The 6 T cell receptor beta chains presented below share a single source sample, sequenced in a study of immune evolution from preneoplasia to lung adenocarcinoma. Profiled with immunoSEQ multiplex PCR; TCRdb holds only in-frame clones, not every one. This sample carries 9,000 to 10,000 clones, approximately 80% of them seen once, and the ten largest clones take roughly 5%. The material sequenced was FFPE minimally invasive lung adenocarcinoma tissue. These receptors were taken from a person aged 70 to 85 with lung adenocarcinoma. Some clones in this sample may be carry-over from other donors' samples.

The J gene is TRBJ2-7, the V gene TRBV27, with D possibly TRBD2 on 6 matching bases. The germline gives CDR1 MNHEY, CDR2 SMNVEV (reference sequence). V was trimmed by 0 bases and J by 0 bases, leaving 9 bases between them. This CDR3 has 15 residues. The CDR3 DNA is TGTGCCAGCAGTTTATCGTGGGGACTCTCCTACGAGCAGTACTTC. It yields the protein CASSLSWGLSYEQYF.

This chain joins TRBV5-1 and TRBJ2-1, with D uncertain. The germline gives CDR1 SGHRS, CDR2 YFSETQ. V lost 0 bases to trimming and J lost 6 bases, with 1 base between them. The CDR3 is made up of 11 amino acids. CDR3 sequence (DNA): TGCGCCAGCAGCTTGGCCAATGAGCAGTTCTTC. Translated, it gives CASSLANEQFF.

The V gene is TRBV2, the J gene TRBJ1-3, with TRBD1 identical over 7 bases. The CDR3 has 14 residues. Germline V CDR1 and CDR2: SNHLY, FYNNEI. V lost 6 bases and J lost 2; bases outside the gene matches: 4. This CDR3 reads CASRLQGPGNTIYF. The CDR3 nucleotides are TGTGCCAGCAGGCTACAGGGGCCTGGAAACACCATATATTTT.

The chain joins TRBV4-2 to TRBJ2-5; D is possibly TRBD2 (5 bases). V was trimmed by 0 bases and J by 2 bases, leaving 7 bases between them. The CDR3 runs to 14 residues. Germline CDR1 and CDR2: LGHNA and YNFKEQ. This CDR3 is CASSQDQRQETQYF. The CDR3 region has the DNA TGTGCCAGCAGCCAAGATCAGCGGCAAGAGACCCAGTACTTC.

The chain couples TRBV28 to TRBJ1-1; possibly TRBD1 for D (5 bases). CDR3 length: 16 residues. Germline-derived CDR1 and CDR2 are MDHEN and SYDVKM. The V gene lost 1 base and the J gene lost 7 bases, with 19 bases spanning the gap. This CDR3 reads CASSLSYSTRADEAFF. The CDR3 DNA is TGTGCCAGCAGTTTATCGTACTCGACCAGGGCGGATGAAGCTTTCTTT.

The chain joins TRBV6-5 to TRBJ1-5, with D possibly TRBD1 on 5 matching bases. Per the germline V gene, CDR1 is MNHEY and CDR2 is SVGAGI. The length of the CDR3 is 13 residues. Trimming cost V 6 bases and J 0 bases, with 6 bases left between them. CDR3 DNA: TGTGCCAGCAGAGGGGCTAGCAATCAGCCCCAGCATTTT. It translates to CASRGASNQPQHF.